The 5 T cell receptor beta chains below come from one sample, sequenced in a study of shared clonotypes between healthy human individuals. Naive CD8 cells, CD45RO-negative and positively selected for CCR7, excluded terminally differentiated effector memory CD45RA+ cells. Produced via immunoSEQ multiplex PCR; TCRdb's table is partial and in-frame only. Among roughly 2,000,000 clones listed, about 94% were seen once. Sequencing input: naive CD8+ T cells sorted from blood. These receptors were obtained from a man younger than 35 in good health.

Note on this clone: This specimen includes other DNA sequences encoding the same CDR3. V gene TRBV11-2 combines with J gene TRBJ2-7; D is unresolved. Germline V gives CDR1 SGHAT, CDR2 FQNNGV. The CDR3 totals 12 residues. V lost 4 bases and J 4 bases, leaving 8 bases between the germline ends. CDR3 protein: CASSYDSYEQYF. Here the CDR3 DNA reads TGTGCCAGCAGCTACGACTCATACGAGCAGTACTTC.

The DNA for the CDR3 is TGTGCCAGCAGCTTAATAAACACCGGGGAGCTGTTTTTT. It specifies CASSLINTGELFF. V is TRBV7-9 and J is TRBJ2-2, with D hard to call. The CDR3 runs 13 residues. From germline, CDR1 is SEHNR and CDR2 FQNEAQ (reference sequence). V was cut by 2 bases and J by 2 bases, with 3 bases left in between. Combining the CDR3 with reference TRBV7-9 and TRBJ2-2 gives the whole variable domain DTGVSQNPRHKITKRGQNVTFRCDPISEHNRLYWYRQTLGQGPEFLTYFQNEAQLEKSRLLSDRFSAERPKGSFSTLEIQRTEQGDSAMYLCASSLINTGELFFGEGSRLTVL.

The count of this clone is one. The J gene is TRBJ1-5, the V gene TRBV6-5, with a weak D call TRBD1 (5 bases). The CDR3 spans 13 residues. V was cut by 8 bases and J by 4 bases, with 12 bases left in between. Germline values: CDR1 MNHEY, CDR2 SVGAGI. The CDR3 spells CASGATLNQPQHF. The CDR3 region has the DNA TGTGCCAGCGGGGCGACCCTAAATCAGCCCCAGCATTTT.

The chain recombines TRBV14 with TRBJ1-2, with 7 nucleotides matching TRBD1. J gave up 2 bases and V 0 bases, and 12 bases lay outside the gene matches. The germline V gene encodes CDR1 SGHDN and CDR2 FVKESK. The CDR3 spans 18 residues. CDR3 sequence reads: CASSQDWADRVENYGYTF. The CDR3 region has the DNA TGTGCCAGCAGCCAAGATTGGGCCGACAGGGTCGAAAACTATGGCTACACCTTC.

CDR3 coding DNA: TGTGCCAGCAGCGACCGGTATGGCTACACCTTC. This sequence encodes CASSDRYGYTF. The chain joins TRBV5-8 to TRBJ1-2; D uncertain. V lost 4 bases and J 5 bases, leaving 6 bases between the germline ends. Germline CDR1 is SGHTS and CDR2 is YDEGEE. The length of the CDR3 is 11 residues.